Below, 31 T cell receptor beta chains from the same sample are listed, as sequenced in a study of blood T cells in healthy people across ages. For the second PCR, which ran for 7 to 11 cycles, a sample-barcoded 5' primer and a J-beta primer mix were used. TCRdb passed the 5' RACE reads through MiXCR, listing each CDR3 protein once. The sample includes fewer than 1,200,000 distinct CDR3 sequences, about 23% of them seen just once. These data also featured in a second study, about T cells of mothers and their children.

What was sequenced was blood. These receptors originate from a girl aged 2-15 years in good health.

The chain combines TRBV5-4 with TRBJ2-5; 7 positions agree with TRBD1. Germline CDR1 is SGHNT and CDR2 is YYREEE (reference sequence). The CDR3 runs 15 residues. J lost 4 bases, V lost 0 bases, and 6 bases had no gene match. In DNA form, the CDR3 reads TGTGCCAGCAGCTTGGGAGACAGGGCGTCAGAGACCCAGTACTTC. Translated: CASSLGDRASETQYF.

This clonotype was counted a few times. The gene calls are TRBV7-9 and TRBJ2-6; no clear D gene. Germline CDR1 is SEHNR and CDR2 is FQNEAQ (reference sequence). The CDR3 covers 17 residues. With 1 base removed from V and 0 bases from J, the gap between germline ends came to 10 bases. The chain's CDR3 is CASSLGDSSSGANVLTF. In nucleotides, the CDR3 is TGTGCCAGCAGCTTAGGCGACTCCAGCTCTGGGGCCAACGTCCTGACTTTC.

This clonotype was seen more than once but under ten times. Germline and junction disagree at one end, which may indicate a read error. The J gene is TRBJ1-1, the V gene TRBV2; D gene ambiguous. The V gene's germline CDR1 is SNHLY and CDR2 FYNNEI. The CDR3 is 14 amino acids. The CDR3: CASKSGRLNTEAFF. In DNA, the CDR3 is TGCGCCAGCAAGAGTGGCAGACTAAACACTGAAGCTTTCTTT.

There are many counts of this clonotype. V usage is TRBV7-2 and J usage is TRBJ2-5; 10 bases are a match to TRBD2. V trimming: 4 bases; J trimming: 4 bases; junction bases outside the gene matches: 3. The CDR3 runs to 14 residues. Germline assignment: CDR1 SGHTA and CDR2 FQGNSA. DNA for the CDR3: TGTGCCAGCAGCTCCGCTAGCGGGAGAGAGACCCAGTACTTC. Amino acids: CASSSASGRETQYF.

V usage is TRBV28 and J usage is TRBJ2-4, with D perhaps matching TRBD2 (5 bases). Germline V lookup: CDR1 MDHEN, CDR2 SYDVKM. The CDR3 contains 16 residues. Trimming left V 4 bases short and J 0 bases short, with 13 bases between. CDR3 nucleotides: TGTGCCAGCAGTTCCCCCCTAGCTGGAGCCAAAAACATTCAGTACTTC. Protein: CASSSPLAGAKNIQYF.

This clonotype has more than one count but fewer than ten. The J gene is TRBJ1-1, the V gene TRBV7-2; D gene unclear. The CDR3 is 15 amino acids. Looked up from germline, CDR1 is SGHTA and CDR2 is FQGNSA. V shed 0 bases and J shed 0 bases, with 8 bases lying between them. The CDR3 here is CASSLAPDLNTEAFF. In nucleotides, the CDR3 is TGTGCCAGCAGCTTAGCTCCCGACCTGAACACTGAAGCTTTCTTT. Complete variable domain (other parts from reference TRBV7-2 and TRBJ1-1): GAGVSQSPSNKVTEKGKDVELRCDPISGHTALYWYRQSLGQGLEFLIYFQGNSAPDKSGLPSDRFSAERTGGSVSTLTIQRTQQEDSAVYLCASSLAPDLNTEAFFGQGTRLTVV.

This clonotype was counted once. This rearrangement joins TRBV6-1 to TRBJ2-3, with 8 nucleotides matching TRBD2. Looked up from germline, CDR1 is MNHNS and CDR2 is SASEGT. V shed 8 bases and J 4 bases; nucleotides not matched to a gene: 8. The CDR3 has 14 amino acids. Here the CDR3 reads CASSPTSDADTQYF. In nucleotides, the CDR3 is TGTGCCAGCTCTCCGACTAGCGATGCAGATACGCAGTATTTT.

The rearrangement joins TRBV7-3 to TRBJ1-1; D remains ambiguous. Looked up from germline, CDR1 is SGHTA and CDR2 is FQGTGA. Between the trimmed V and J ends, which lost 1 base and 0 bases, there was a span of 9 bases. The CDR3 is made up of 15 amino acids. CDR3 in DNA: TGTGCCAGCAGCTTAAACGTGGGCTTGAACACTGAAGCTTTCTTT. This sequence encodes CASSLNVGLNTEAFF.

V gene TRBV27 combines with J gene TRBJ2-1; 8 positions match TRBD2. Germline trimming cut 7 bases from V and 5 bases from J; bases unmatched to any gene: 10. The CDR3 contains 15 residues. Germline V lookup: CDR1 MNHEY, CDR2 SMNVEV (reference sequence). This CDR3 reads CASIPFSGANNEQFF. DNA of the CDR3: TGTGCCAGCATTCCCTTTAGCGGGGCCAACAATGAGCAGTTCTTC.

This clonotype turned up a few times. The J gene is TRBJ2-1, the V gene TRBV27; D unresolved. V dropped 2 bases and J dropped 6 bases, with 8 bases sitting between them. This CDR3 spans 13 amino acids. Germline V gene lookup returns CDR1 MNHEY and CDR2 SMNVEV (reference sequence). The CDR3 is CASSLRSLNEQFF. The CDR3 nucleotides read TGTGCCAGCAGTTTAAGGTCACTCAATGAGCAGTTCTTC.

The chain has TRBV24-1 and TRBJ2-2, with 8 bases that match TRBD2. V gave up 5 bases and J gave up 4 bases; unmatched junction bases: 2. This CDR3 spans 14 amino acids. Germline values: CDR1 KGHDR, CDR2 SFDVKD. CDR3 sequence (DNA): TGTGCCACCAGTGTCAGCGGGGGCACCGGGGAGCTGTTTTTT. Translated: CATSVSGGTGELFF.

The table lists this clonotype with a few counts. This chain connects TRBV20-1 to TRBJ1-4; 10 positions match TRBD1. The CDR3 covers 12 residues. Germline values: CDR1 DFQATT, CDR2 SNEGSKA (reference sequence). This CDR3 is CSTGTGDEKLFF. CDR3 in DNA: TGCAGCACCGGGACAGGGGATGAAAAACTGTTTTTT.

This clonotype has more than one count but fewer than ten. This chain connects TRBV6-1 to TRBJ2-7, with D maybe TRBD2 (6 bases). Germline V gene lookup returns CDR1 MNHNS and CDR2 SASEGT. This CDR3 has 13 residues. V shed 7 bases and J shed 2 bases, with 12 bases lying between them. Here the CDR3 reads CASKQRATYEQYF. CDR3 DNA: TGTGCCAGCAAGCAGCGGGCCACCTACGAGCAGTACTTC.

The sample holds a few counts of this clonotype. The chain has TRBV20-1 and TRBJ2-7; D is perhaps TRBD2 (5 bases). In germline, CDR1 is DFQATT, CDR2 SNEGSKA (reference sequence). This CDR3 contains 13 residues. The V end was cut by 1 base, the J end by 7 bases, with 14 bases between. CDR3 protein: CSARARGIKEQYF. The DNA for the CDR3 is TGCAGTGCTAGAGCGAGAGGGATCAAAGAGCAGTACTTC.

V and J are TRBV18 and TRBJ2-5; D is ambiguous. The germline CDR1 and CDR2 sequences are KGHSH and LQKENI. The V and J ends lost 2 bases and 5 bases respectively, with 12 bases between them. This CDR3 contains 14 residues. CDR3 bases: TGTGCCAGCTCACCATCCCTAGTTGGGGAGACCCAGTACTTC. Residues: CASSPSLVGETQYF.

This clonotype showed up just a few times. The conserved final phenylalanine or tryptophan is absent from the CDR3, which likely points to a read error. CDR3 DNA: TGTGCCAGCAGCCGCCGGGACAGGGGGTTTTACGAGCAGTACCTC. This translates into CASSRRDRGFYEQYL. The chain couples TRBV12-3 or TRBV12-4 to TRBJ2-7; 11 bases map to TRBD1. After removal of 6 bases from V and 4 bases from J, the junction contained 8 bases not matched to a gene. The CDR3 is 15 residues long.

This clonotype showed up just a few times. The chain carries TRBV28 and TRBJ2-7, with 10 bases lining up with TRBD2. The trim removed 5 bases at V and 3 bases at J, leaving 10 bases unmatched. From germline, CDR1 is MDHEN and CDR2 SYDVKM. The CDR3 spans 16 residues. The CDR3 loop reads CASSPTLAGVDYEQYF. Written as DNA, the CDR3 is TGTGCCAGCAGTCCTACCCTAGCGGGAGTAGACTACGAGCAGTACTTC.

This sequence joins TRBV20-1 and TRBJ2-3, with 9 positions matching TRBD2. The CDR3 is 18 residues long. In germline, CDR1 is DFQATT, CDR2 SNEGSKA (reference sequence). The ends lost 6 bases at V and 3 bases at J; junction bases unmatched: 19. CDR3 sequence: CSASGRWREGGWTDTQYF. In DNA, the CDR3 is TGCAGTGCAAGTGGACGATGGCGGGAGGGCGGATGGACAGATACGCAGTATTTT.

This clonotype turned up a few times. The chain links TRBV5-6 to TRBJ1-5, with D possibly being TRBD1 (5 bases). From germline, CDR1 is SGHDT and CDR2 YYEEEE. The germline V and J ends were trimmed by 4 bases and 5 bases, with 10 bases remaining between them. This CDR3 has 13 amino acids. The CDR3 bases are TGTGCCAGCAGCGGAATGGGGGATCAGCCCCAGCATTTT. Translated, it gives CASSGMGDQPQHF.

This clonotype was counted at least ten times. The chain uses TRBV28 and TRBJ2-1; tentatively, D is TRBD2 (6 bases). The ends were cut back, 5 bases at V and 1 base at J, with 6 bases in the middle. Germline V gene sequence: CDR1 MDHEN, CDR2 SYDVKM. The CDR3 extends over 13 amino acids. The CDR3, as DNA: TGTGCCAGCAGTGGGGGGTCCTACAATGAGCAGTTCTTC. Its protein product is CASSGGSYNEQFF.

This clonotype was detected only a few times. One end of the junction fails to match germline, which may point to a read error. The J gene is TRBJ1-2, the V gene TRBV3-1, with unresolved D. This CDR3 comprises 15 residues. Germline values: CDR1 LGHDT, CDR2 YNNKEL (reference sequence). The CDR3 protein is CASSQEIPLFDGYTF. In DNA form, the CDR3 reads TGCGCCAGCAGCCAAGAAATCCCCCTCTTTGACGGCTACACCTTC.

This clonotype was counted a few times. The V gene is TRBV29-1, the J gene TRBJ2-2, with a tentative D call TRBD1 (5 bases). CDR3 size: 13 residues. Germline V lookup: CDR1 SQVTM, CDR2 ANQGSEA. The V and J ends lost 4 bases and 5 bases respectively, with 11 bases between them. Here the CDR3 reads CSVGTIPTGELFF. The CDR3 bases are TGCAGCGTTGGGACAATTCCGACCGGGGAGCTGTTTTTT.

The genes are TRBV12-3 or TRBV12-4 and TRBJ2-5; D perhaps matches TRBD1 (5 bases). Trimming removed 8 bases at V and 4 bases at J, with 11 bases between. This CDR3 has 12 residues. For the CDR3, the DNA is TGTGCCAGCGGTCAGGGTACAGAGACCCAGTACTTC. As protein: CASGQGTETQYF.

The genes are TRBV5-1 and TRBJ1-3; tentatively, D is TRBD1 (6 bases). The CDR3 consists of 13 residues. Germline CDR1 and CDR2: SGHRS and YFSETQ. The ends were cut back, 7 bases at V and 8 bases at J, with 16 bases in the middle. CDR3 region: CASRQERGDTIYF. Here the CDR3 DNA reads TGCGCCAGCCGACAGGAGCGGGGGGACACCATATATTTT.

This clonotype has a single count. CDR3 sequence (DNA): TGTGCCAGCACCTCCCGGGGCTCCTACAATGAGCAGTTCTTC. As protein: CASTSRGSYNEQFF. J is TRBJ2-1 and V is TRBV6-6; D perhaps matches TRBD2 (5 bases). Germline-derived CDR1 and CDR2 are MNHNY and SVGAGI (reference sequence). The germline V and J ends were trimmed by 7 bases and 0 bases, with 10 bases remaining between them. This CDR3 is built from 14 residues.

A few counts support this clonotype. The DNA for the CDR3 is TGTGCCATCAGCCTCCCTGGGAGCAATCAGCCCCAGCATTTT. Amino acid sequence: CAISLPGSNQPQHF. The J gene is TRBJ1-5, the V gene TRBV10-3; D is ambiguous. V lost 6 bases and J lost 1, with 10 bases in between. The CDR3 sequence is 14 residues long. Germline lookup yields CDR1 ENHRY and CDR2 SYGVKD.

The chain has TRBV29-1 and TRBJ2-5, with D unclear. From germline, CDR1 is SQVTM and CDR2 ANQGSEA. The CDR3 spans 13 residues. The V end was cut by 2 bases, the J end by 2 bases, with 9 bases between. The CDR3 nucleotides read TGCAGCGTTGAACCGCTAGTTCAAGAGACCCAGTACTTC. It codes for CSVEPLVQETQYF.

The chain couples TRBV3-1 to TRBJ2-5; D remains ambiguous. Per the germline V gene, CDR1 is LGHDT and CDR2 is YNNKEL (reference sequence). The CDR3 consists of 12 residues. Trimming left V 2 bases short and J 4 bases short, with 5 bases between. The CDR3 sequence is CASSQPLETQYF. The CDR3, as DNA: TGTGCCAGCAGCCAACCTTTAGAGACCCAGTACTTC.

Details on this clonotype: The junction differs from germline at one of its ends, possibly a read error. The rearrangement links TRBV7-7 to TRBJ2-7, with a possible D match to TRBD2 (5 bases). In germline, CDR1 is SSHAT, CDR2 FNYEAQ (reference sequence). The CDR3 is 19 amino acids. CDR3 region: CASSLAHAYQQRIPYEQYF. The DNA for the CDR3 is TGTGCTAGCAGCTTAGCCCACGCCTACCAACAGCGGATCCCCTACGAGCAGTACTTC.

A few counts support this clonotype. The genes are TRBV6-5 and TRBJ1-1, with unresolved D. The CDR3 covers 16 residues. Trimming took 2 bases from V and 5 from J, leaving 18 bases between them. Germline CDR1 is MNHEY and CDR2 is SVGAGI. CDR3 in DNA: TGTGCCAGCAGTTACCTCGCTGGGGATGTAAGGACTGAAGCTTTCTTT. This encodes CASSYLAGDVRTEAFF.

The sample holds a few counts of this clonotype. This chain joins TRBV28 and TRBJ1-1; D might be TRBD1 (5 bases). The V and J ends lost 7 bases and 7 bases respectively, with 16 bases between them. Germline V gene data show CDR1 as MDHEN and CDR2 as SYDVKM. The length of the CDR3 is 13 residues. The CDR3 reads CASTPYRYNEAFF. DNA of the CDR3: TGTGCCAGCACCCCCTACAGGTATAATGAAGCTTTCTTT.